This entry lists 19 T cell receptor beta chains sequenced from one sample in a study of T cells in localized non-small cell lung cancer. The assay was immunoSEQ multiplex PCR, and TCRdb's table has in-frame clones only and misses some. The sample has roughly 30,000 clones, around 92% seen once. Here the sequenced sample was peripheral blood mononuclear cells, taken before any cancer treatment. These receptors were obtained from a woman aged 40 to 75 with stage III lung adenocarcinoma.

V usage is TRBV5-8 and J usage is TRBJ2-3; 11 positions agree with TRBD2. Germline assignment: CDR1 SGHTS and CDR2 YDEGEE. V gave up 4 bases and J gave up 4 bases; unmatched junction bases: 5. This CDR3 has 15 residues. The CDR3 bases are TGTGCCAGCAGCCTTAGCGGGGGGGCCGCAGATACGCAGTATTTT. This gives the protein CASSLSGGAADTQYF.

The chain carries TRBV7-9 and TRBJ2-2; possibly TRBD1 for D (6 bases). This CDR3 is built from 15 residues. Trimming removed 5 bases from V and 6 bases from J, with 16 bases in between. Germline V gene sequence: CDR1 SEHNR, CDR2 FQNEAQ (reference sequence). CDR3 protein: CASSLSSGDSGELFF. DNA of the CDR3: TGTGCCAGCAGCCTTTCCTCAGGGGATTCCGGGGAGCTGTTTTTT.

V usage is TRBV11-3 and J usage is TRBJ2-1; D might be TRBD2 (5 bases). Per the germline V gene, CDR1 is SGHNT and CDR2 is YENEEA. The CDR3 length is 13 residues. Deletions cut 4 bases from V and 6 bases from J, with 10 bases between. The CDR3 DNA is TGTGCCAGCAGCTCGGACTTGCGCAATGAGCAGTTCTTC. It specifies CASSSDLRNEQFF. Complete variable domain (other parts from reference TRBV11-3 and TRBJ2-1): EAGVVQSPRYKIIEKKQPVAFWCNPISGHNTLYWYLQNLGQGPELLIRYENEEAVDDSQLPKDRFSAERLKGVDSTLKIQPAELGDSAVYLCASSSDLRNEQFFGPGTRLTVL.

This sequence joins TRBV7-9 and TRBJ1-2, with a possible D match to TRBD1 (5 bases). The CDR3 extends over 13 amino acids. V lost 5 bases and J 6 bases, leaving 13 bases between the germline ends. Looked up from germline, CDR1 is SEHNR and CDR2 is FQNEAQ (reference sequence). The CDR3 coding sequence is TGTGCCAGCAGCCTCGGAGGGGAGGATGGCTACACCTTC. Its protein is CASSLGGEDGYTF.

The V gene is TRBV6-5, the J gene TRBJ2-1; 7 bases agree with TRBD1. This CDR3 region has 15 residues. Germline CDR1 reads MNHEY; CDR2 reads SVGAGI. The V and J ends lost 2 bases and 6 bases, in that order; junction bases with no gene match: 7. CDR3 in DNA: TGTGCCAGCAGTTACCAACCCGGGACAGTCAATGAGCAGTTCTTC. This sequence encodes CASSYQPGTVNEQFF.

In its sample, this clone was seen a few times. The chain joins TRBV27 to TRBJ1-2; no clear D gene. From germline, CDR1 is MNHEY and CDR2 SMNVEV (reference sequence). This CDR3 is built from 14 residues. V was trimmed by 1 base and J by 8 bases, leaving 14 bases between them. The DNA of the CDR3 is TGTGCCAGCAGTTTATTTGGCACCTTAGAGGGCTACACCTTC. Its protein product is CASSLFGTLEGYTF.

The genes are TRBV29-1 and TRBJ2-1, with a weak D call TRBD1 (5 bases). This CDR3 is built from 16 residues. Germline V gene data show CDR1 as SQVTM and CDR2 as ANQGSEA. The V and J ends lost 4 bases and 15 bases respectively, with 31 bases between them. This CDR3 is CSVAPPYGYQGTWRFF. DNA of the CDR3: TGCAGCGTTGCCCCGCCGTACGGCTATCAGGGAACGTGGAGGTTCTTC.

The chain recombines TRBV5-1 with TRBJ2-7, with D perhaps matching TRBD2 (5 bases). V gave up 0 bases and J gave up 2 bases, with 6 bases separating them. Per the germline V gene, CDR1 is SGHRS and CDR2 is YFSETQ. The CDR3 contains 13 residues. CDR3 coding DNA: TGCGCCAGCAGCTTGGAGAGGGCCTACGAGCAGTACTTC. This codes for CASSLERAYEQYF.

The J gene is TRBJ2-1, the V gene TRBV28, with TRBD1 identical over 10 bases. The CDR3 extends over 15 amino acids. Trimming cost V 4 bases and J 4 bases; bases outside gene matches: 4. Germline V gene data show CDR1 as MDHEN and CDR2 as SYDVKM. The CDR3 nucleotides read TGTGCCAGCAGTTACCGGGACAGGGGATACAATGAGCAGTTCTTC. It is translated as CASSYRDRGYNEQFF.

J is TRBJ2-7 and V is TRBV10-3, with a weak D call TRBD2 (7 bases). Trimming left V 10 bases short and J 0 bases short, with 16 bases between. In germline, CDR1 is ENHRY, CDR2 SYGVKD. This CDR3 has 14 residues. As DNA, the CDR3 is TGTGCCACTTCGGGGGGCCCTATCTCCTACGAGCAGTACTTC. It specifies CATSGGPISYEQYF.

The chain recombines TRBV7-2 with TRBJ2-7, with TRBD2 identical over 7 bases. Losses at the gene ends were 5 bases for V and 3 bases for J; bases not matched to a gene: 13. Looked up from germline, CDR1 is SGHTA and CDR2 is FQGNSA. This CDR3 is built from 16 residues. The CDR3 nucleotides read TGTGCCAGCAGCCTAGGGGTGGGAGGGTCGTTCTACGAGCAGTACTTC. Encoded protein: CASSLGVGGSFYEQYF.

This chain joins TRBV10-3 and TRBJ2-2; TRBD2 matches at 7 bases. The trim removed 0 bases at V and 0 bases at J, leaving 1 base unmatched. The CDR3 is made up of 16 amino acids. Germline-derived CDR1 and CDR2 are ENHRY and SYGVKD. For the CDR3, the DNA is TGTGCCATCAGTGAGTCCGCGGGGGCGAACACCGGGGAGCTGTTTTTT. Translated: CAISESAGANTGELFF.

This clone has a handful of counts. CDR3 region: CASSADRGMETQYF. CDR3 sequence (DNA): TGTGCCAGCAGTGCCGACAGGGGAATGGAGACCCAGTACTTC. This chain links TRBV27 with TRBJ2-5, with 8 bases fitting TRBD1. CDR1 and CDR2 from the germline V gene are MNHEY and SMNVEV (reference sequence). This CDR3 is built from 14 residues. Trimming cost V 5 bases and J 5 bases; bases outside gene matches: 7.

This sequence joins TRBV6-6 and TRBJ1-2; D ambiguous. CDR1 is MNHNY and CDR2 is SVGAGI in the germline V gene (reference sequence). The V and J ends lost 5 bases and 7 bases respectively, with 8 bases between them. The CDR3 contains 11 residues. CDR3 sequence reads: CASSERGGYTF. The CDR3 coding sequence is TGTGCCAGCAGTGAACGCGGTGGCTACACCTTC.

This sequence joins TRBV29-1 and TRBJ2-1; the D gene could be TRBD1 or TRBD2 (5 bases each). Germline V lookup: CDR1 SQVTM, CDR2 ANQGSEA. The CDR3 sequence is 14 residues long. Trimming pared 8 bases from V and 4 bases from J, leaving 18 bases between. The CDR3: CSFEGLARYNEQFF. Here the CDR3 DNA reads TGCAGCTTCGAGGGGCTAGCTCGGTACAATGAGCAGTTCTTC.

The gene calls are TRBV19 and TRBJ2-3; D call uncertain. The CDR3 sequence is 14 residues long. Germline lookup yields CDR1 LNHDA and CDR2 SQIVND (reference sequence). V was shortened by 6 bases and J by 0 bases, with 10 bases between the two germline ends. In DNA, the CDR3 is TGTGCCAGTAGCACGGCCGATAGCACAGATACGCAGTATTTT. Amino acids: CASSTADSTDTQYF. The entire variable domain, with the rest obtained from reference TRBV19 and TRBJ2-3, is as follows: DGGITQSPKYLFRKEGQNVTLSCEQNLNHDAMYWYRQDPGQGLRLIYYSQIVNDFQKGDIAEGYSVSREKKESFPLTVTSAQKNPTAFYLCASSTADSTDTQYFGPGTRLTVL.

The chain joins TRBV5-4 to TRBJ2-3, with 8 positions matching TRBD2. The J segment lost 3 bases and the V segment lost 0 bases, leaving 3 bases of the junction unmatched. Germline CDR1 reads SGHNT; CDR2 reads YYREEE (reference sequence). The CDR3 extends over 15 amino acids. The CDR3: CASSLGTSRTDTQYF. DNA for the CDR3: TGTGCCAGCAGCTTGGGGACTAGCCGGACAGATACGCAGTATTTT.

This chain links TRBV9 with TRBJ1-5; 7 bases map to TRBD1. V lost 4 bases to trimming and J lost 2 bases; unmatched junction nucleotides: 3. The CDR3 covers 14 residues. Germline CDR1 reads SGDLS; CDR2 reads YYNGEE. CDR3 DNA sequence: TGTGCCAGCAGCAAAGGACAGGGCAATCAGCCCCAGCATTTT. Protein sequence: CASSKGQGNQPQHF.

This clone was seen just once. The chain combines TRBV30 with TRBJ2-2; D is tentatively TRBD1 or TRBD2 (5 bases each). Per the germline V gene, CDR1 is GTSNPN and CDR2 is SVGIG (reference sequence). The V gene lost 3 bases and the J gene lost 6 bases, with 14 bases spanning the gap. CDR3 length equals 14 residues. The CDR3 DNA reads TGTGCCTGGAGCCGGGACCAACAAGCCGGGGAGCTGTTTTTT. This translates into CAWSRDQQAGELFF.